The clone carrying this T cell receptor (beta chain) has ten or more counts. Its matching antigen is unknown. The record originates from a study of identical twins. Study-wide results and caveats: Abundant cord blood beta clonotypes carried fewer insertions; memory repertoires showed none. Findings came from cross-sectional statistics, without long-term follow-up of donors.

TCRdb recomputed calls from the 5' RACE reads with MiXCR, one row per CDR3 protein. This sample carries about 340,000 distinct CDR3 sequences, roughly 12% of them seen once, and the ten largest clones take about 7%. These data also featured in a second study, about yellow fever vaccine responses in identical twins. Per that paper: Reportedly, twins' vaccine T cell responses looked partly convergent and partly personalized.

Sequences were obtained from CD8+ T cells sorted from blood. This TCR was recovered from a woman aged 18-35 years in good health.

DNA of the CDR3: TGCAGTGCTGAGGGACTAGCGGGAGGTGACGAGCAGTTCTTC. This gives the protein CSAEGLAGGDEQFF. The chain has TRBV20-1 and TRBJ2-1, with 15 positions matching TRBD2. Per the germline V gene, CDR1 is DFQATT and CDR2 is SNEGSKA (reference sequence). J lost 10 bases, V lost 5 bases, and 6 bases had no gene match. This CDR3 comprises 14 residues.